This T cell receptor beta chain was documented in a study of blood T cell repertoires in COVID-19. The CDR3 covers 16 residues. The J segment lost 4 bases and the V segment lost 4 bases, leaving 9 bases of the junction unmatched. The germline CDR1 and CDR2 sequences are SNHLY and FYNNEI. Profiled with immunoSEQ multiplex PCR; TCRdb holds only in-frame clones, not every one. The data contain around 72,000 clones, around 76% of them singletons. The material sequenced was peripheral blood. This clonotype was sampled from a human donor in a cohort sampled during active COVID-19. This chain connects TRBV2 to TRBJ2-2, with TRBD2 matching 7 bases. CDR3 sequence reads: CASSVGQGGVTGELFF. In DNA, the CDR3 is TGTGCCAGCAGTGTTGGTCAGGGAGGGGTCACCGGGGAGCTGTTTTTT.